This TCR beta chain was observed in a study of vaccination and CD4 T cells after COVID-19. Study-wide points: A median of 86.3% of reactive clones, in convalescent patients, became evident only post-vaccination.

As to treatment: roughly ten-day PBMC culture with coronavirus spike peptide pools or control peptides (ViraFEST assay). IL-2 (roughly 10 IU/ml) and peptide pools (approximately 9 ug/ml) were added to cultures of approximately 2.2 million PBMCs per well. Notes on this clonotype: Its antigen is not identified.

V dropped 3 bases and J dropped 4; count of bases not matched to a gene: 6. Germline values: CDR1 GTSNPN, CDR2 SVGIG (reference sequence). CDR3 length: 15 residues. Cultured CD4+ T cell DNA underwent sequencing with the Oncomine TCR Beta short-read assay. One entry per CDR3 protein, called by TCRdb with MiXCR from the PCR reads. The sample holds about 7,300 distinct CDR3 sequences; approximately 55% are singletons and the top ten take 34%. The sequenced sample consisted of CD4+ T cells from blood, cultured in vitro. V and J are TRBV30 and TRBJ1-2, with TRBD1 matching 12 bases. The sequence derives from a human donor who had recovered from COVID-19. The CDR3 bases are TGTGCCTGGAGCGTGGGACAGGGGGCGGTCTATGGCTACACCTTC. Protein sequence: CAWSVGQGAVYGYTF. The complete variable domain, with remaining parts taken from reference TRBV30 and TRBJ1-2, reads SQTIHQWPATLVQPVGSPLSLECTVEGTSNPNLYWYRQAAGRGLQLLFYSVGIGQISSEVPQNLSASRPQDRQFILSSKKLLLSDSGFYLCAWSVGQGAVYGYTFGSGTRLTVV.